Sequencing of this T cell receptor (beta chain) was carried out in a study of T-cell reconstitution after alpha-beta-depleted transplantation in children. Preparation of the TCRbeta library was carried out with unique molecular identifiers. TCRdb recomputed calls from the PCR reads with MiXCR, one row per CDR3 protein. The sample records some 590,000 distinct CDR3 sequences, roughly a tenth being singletons. This clonotype turned up a few times. Per germline, CDR1 MNHEY and CDR2 SVGAGI. The CDR3 totals 13 residues. The specimen comprised PBMCs from the stem cell graft donor, sampled from the stem cell graft. The chain employs TRBV6-5 and TRBJ1-1; possible D gene TRBD1, 6 bases. The TCR was taken from a human donor who donated a stem cell graft to a child with acute myeloid leukemia. DNA of the CDR3: TGTGCAGCAGCGGGACAACGAAACACTGAAGCTTTCTTT. Translated: CAAAGQRNTEAFF.